These T cell receptor beta chains were read from a single sample in a study of identifying expanded T cells in peripheral blood. Sequencing was performed with immunoSEQ multiplex PCR; in TCRdb, only in-frame clones are kept and a portion is missing. Among tens of thousands of clones listed, 88% were seen once. The sample taken for sequencing was blood. Every receptor here comes from a person aged 18 to 75 in good health. The CDR3 runs from the conserved cysteine through the conserved F or W. Each record gives: D gene, V gene, CDR3 protein. D genes are given only for firm matches.

>NA|TRBV30
CAWGPGAGEAFF
>NA|TRBV9
CASSVEWTGVYGYTF
>TRBD1|TRBV2
CASRGTGYSNQPQHF
>TRBD1|TRBV7-9
CASSLGTGSHYGYTF
>TRBD2|TRBV11-2
CASSRLAGGETQYF
>NA|TRBV9
CASSVSGMGEAFF
>TRBD2|TRBV9
CASSVELAAYNEQFF
>NA|TRBV5-4
CASSLADGPQRHTSYNEQFF
>NA|TRBV10-3
CAIRGGTGSQETQYF
>TRBD1|TRBV4-1
CASSRPGQGAYEQYF
>TRBD2|TRBV5-4
CASSPGLAGGNEQFF
>TRBD2|TRBV7-8
CASRELAGVGYEQYF
>NA|TRBV15
CATSATGSYGYTF
>TRBD1|TRBV5-1
CASSFGTGGSGELFF
>TRBD1|TRBV5-8
CASSLVGTDAYEQYF
>NA|TRBV7-9
CASSLTGLWSYEQYF
>TRBD1|TRBV5-4
CASSRGQLTAGNTIYF
>NA|TRBV7-9
CASSLSTFNQPQHF
>TRBD1|TRBV4-3
CASSQDLGTVSSNIQYF